The table lists the clone carrying this T cell receptor (beta chain) with many counts. V dropped 4 bases and J dropped 1 base, with 10 bases sitting between them. The germline V gene encodes CDR1 SQVTM and CDR2 ANQGSEA. CDR3 size: 14 residues. TCRdb re-analysed the RT-PCR reads in MiXCR, keeping a single row per CDR3 protein. This table holds more than 550,000 distinct CDR3 sequences, about 14% found once. V and J are TRBV29-1 and TRBJ2-2; D is possibly TRBD2 (6 bases). This TCR derives from a female donor in good health, serving as a healthy control. The sample comprised memory CD4+ T cells from blood. For the CDR3, the DNA is TGCAGCGTTGCGGGACTCATGAACACCGGGGAGCTGTTTTTT. Translating gives CSVAGLMNTGELFF.